This T cell receptor beta chain was sequenced for a study of T cells in Graves' hyperthyroidism and ophthalmopathy. The study, taken as a whole, reports: Researchers report that a 13 V-J model separated ophthalmopathy from stable hyperthyroidism. Ophthalmopathy, as predicted by the model, came a median approximately 6.5 months after the prediction.

With respect to this clonotype: What it recognizes is unknown.

The junction had 6 bases not matched to a gene; V was cut back by 5 bases and J by 2 bases. CDR1 is LNHDA, CDR2 SQIVND, per germline (reference sequence). The CDR3 is 14 residues long. TCR beta CDR3 region amplification was performed from RNA transcripts. The HTBI set primed first-round TCR CDR3 RT-PCR. TCRdb re-called the multiplex PCR reads with MiXCR, one entry per CDR3 protein. The data contain hundreds of thousands of distinct CDR3 sequences, around 45% of them singletons. The sequenced sample was peripheral blood or thyroid tissue (not recorded which). This chain uses TRBV19 with TRBJ2-7; 7 bases agree with TRBD1. The sequence came from a woman aged 18-30 years with Graves' hyperthyroidism. The CDR3 sequence: CASSYPGTAYEQYF. CDR3 bases: TGTGCCAGTAGTTACCCTGGGACAGCCTACGAGCAGTACTTC.